These 25 T cell receptor beta chains were all obtained from the same sample, sequenced in a study of identical twins. TCRdb ran MiXCR on the 5' RACE reads and lists one entry per CDR3 protein. This table holds roughly 770,000 distinct CDR3 sequences, around a sixth found once. This sample was also put to use in a study of T cells expressing NK-cell markers.

The sequencing sample was made of PBMCs. Receptor source: a woman between 18 and 29 years old in good health.

Details on this clonotype: Possible read error: a much larger clone is one base away. V is TRBV25-1 and J is TRBJ1-4; possibly TRBD1 for D (5 bases). Germline lookup yields CDR1 MGHDK and CDR2 SYGVNS. CDR3 length: 11 residues. CDR3 protein: CASQLQEKLLF. CDR3 DNA: TGTGCCAGCCAATTACAGGAAAAACTGCTTTTT.

This clonotype has only a few counts. The V and J genes are TRBV12-3 or TRBV12-4 and TRBJ2-2; D not resolved. V lost 7 bases, J lost 6 bases, and 15 bases lay in between. The CDR3 totals 14 residues. The CDR3 is CASTQIQSPGELFF. CDR3 in DNA: TGTGCCAGCACCCAAATACAGAGTCCCGGGGAGCTGTTTTTT.

This clonotype was counted a few times. J is TRBJ1-2 and V is TRBV5-6, with TRBD1 identical over 7 bases. The germline CDR1 and CDR2 sequences are SGHDT and YYEEEE. The CDR3 spans 15 residues. V was clipped by 0 bases and J by 5 bases; unmatched bases: 7. CDR3 amino acids: CASSLVQGIWYGYTF. The CDR3 DNA reads as TGTGCCAGCAGCTTGGTACAGGGGATATGGTATGGCTACACCTTC.

This clonotype was observed a few times. This chain connects TRBV6-2 or TRBV6-3 to TRBJ2-1; 8 nucleotides line up with TRBD2. This CDR3 region has 15 residues. After removal of 6 bases from V and 1 base from J, the junction contained 5 bases not matched to a gene. Germline CDR1 reads MNHEY; CDR2 reads SVGEGT. The CDR3 sequence is CASRYIAGSYNEQFF. The CDR3 DNA sequence: TGTGCCAGCAGGTATATAGCGGGATCCTACAATGAGCAGTTCTTC.

The V gene is TRBV20-1, the J gene TRBJ1-1; possible D gene TRBD1, 5 bases. The CDR3 consists of 13 residues. Germline CDR1 reads DFQATT; CDR2 reads SNEGSKA (reference sequence). V shed 5 bases and J shed 3 bases, with 13 bases lying between them. CDR3 protein: CSAGRQMDTEAFF. CDR3 nucleotide sequence: TGCAGTGCTGGGAGACAGATGGACACTGAAGCTTTCTTT.

The rearrangement uses TRBV11-2 and TRBJ2-3; 11 positions agree with TRBD2. Losses at the gene ends were 1 base for V and 7 bases for J; bases not matched to a gene: 10. This CDR3 comprises 17 residues. The germline gives CDR1 SGHAT, CDR2 FQNNGV. The CDR3 is CASSLALLTSGAHTQYF. The CDR3 DNA follows: TGTGCCAGCAGCTTAGCTCTGCTGACTAGCGGGGCTCATACGCAGTATTTT.

The rearrangement links TRBV11-2 to TRBJ2-1, with D tentatively TRBD1 or TRBD2 (5 bases each). The V gene lost 2 bases and the J gene lost 0 bases, with 8 bases spanning the gap. The V gene's germline CDR1 is SGHAT and CDR2 FQNNGV. The CDR3 length is 15 residues. The CDR3 here is CASSLWGNSYNEQFF. The DNA for the CDR3 is TGTGCCAGCAGCTTATGGGGGAACTCCTACAATGAGCAGTTCTTC.

V gene TRBV5-1 combines with J gene TRBJ2-1; 11 bases align to TRBD2. The CDR3 is 19 residues long. V lost 5 bases, J lost 0 bases, and 13 bases stayed unmatched. The V gene's germline CDR1 is SGHRS and CDR2 YFSETQ. The CDR3 DNA follows: TGCGCCAGCAGGTATACTAGCGGGAGTAAAAGAAGCTCCTACAATGAGCAGTTCTTC. Protein sequence: CASRYTSGSKRSSYNEQFF.

V is TRBV20-1 and J is TRBJ2-2; D is perhaps TRBD2 (5 bases). V lost 4 bases and J 4 bases, leaving 10 bases between the germline ends. Germline CDR1 and CDR2: DFQATT and SNEGSKA (reference sequence). CDR3 length: 13 amino acids. CDR3 residues: CSAKGLITGELFF. CDR3 sequence (DNA): TGCAGTGCTAAAGGACTGATCACCGGGGAGCTGTTTTTT.

This clonotype turned up a few times. This chain joins TRBV10-3 and TRBJ2-7; 7 nucleotides agree with TRBD1. Germline lookup yields CDR1 ENHRY and CDR2 SYGVKD. Germline trimming cut 10 bases from V and 3 bases from J; bases unmatched to any gene: 15. The CDR3 is 15 residues long. CDR3 nucleotides: TGTGCCACCCACCTCGACAGGGAAACCCACTACGAGCAGTACTTC. Translation gives CATHLDRETHYEQYF.

This clonotype came up a few times. The chain recombines TRBV12-3 or TRBV12-4 with TRBJ2-1; perhaps D is TRBD1 or TRBD2 (5 bases each). This CDR3 spans 11 amino acids. The V gene lost 8 bases and the J gene lost 16 bases, with 18 bases spanning the gap. The CDR3 coding sequence is TGTGCCAGCGGGGCCCAGGCTAGCTCCTTCTTC. The encoded protein is CASGAQASSFF.

The rearrangement joins TRBV12-3 or TRBV12-4 to TRBJ2-7; 9 nucleotides agree with TRBD2. CDR3 length equals 14 residues. With 5 bases clipped from V and 3 bases from J, the junction kept 5 bases outside the gene matches. CDR3 sequence reads: CASSKVAGVYEQYF. The CDR3 bases are TGTGCCAGCAGTAAAGTAGCGGGGGTCTACGAGCAGTACTTC.

Many counts were recorded for this clonotype. The chain carries TRBV20-1 and TRBJ2-3; weak D call: TRBD2 (5 bases). The CDR3 has 15 residues. Deletions cut 6 bases from V and 3 bases from J, with 19 bases between. Germline CDR1 and CDR2: DFQATT and SNEGSKA (reference sequence). The CDR3 loop is CSAIAGGGGTDTQYF. For the CDR3, the DNA is TGCAGTGCCATAGCCGGCGGAGGTGGTACAGATACGCAGTATTTT.

The chain employs TRBV15 and TRBJ2-3, with 13 bases that match TRBD2. The CDR3 covers 16 residues. Germline V gene sequence: CDR1 LNHNV, CDR2 YYDKDF (reference sequence). Germline trimming cut 3 bases from V and 6 bases from J; bases unmatched to any gene: 6. CDR3 sequence: CATSSGLAGAIDTQYF. The DNA for the CDR3 is TGTGCCACCAGCAGCGGACTAGCGGGAGCTATCGATACGCAGTATTTT. Variable domain in full (rest from reference TRBV15 and TRBJ2-3): DAMVIQNPRYQVTQFGKPVTLSCSQTLNHNVMYWYQQKSSQAPKLLFHYYDKDFNNEADTPDNFQSRRPNTSFCFLDIRSPGLGDTAMYLCATSSGLAGAIDTQYFGPGTRLTVL.

This chain connects TRBV11-2 to TRBJ1-6, with no clear D. Trimming left V 1 base short and J 9 bases short, with 10 bases between. The CDR3 has 14 residues. Germline CDR1 and CDR2: SGHAT and FQNNGV. CDR3 bases: TGTGCCAGCAGCTTAGTAGGGAAGGGTTCACCCCTCCACTTT. Residues: CASSLVGKGSPLHF. Complete variable domain (other parts from reference TRBV11-2 and TRBJ1-6): EAGVAQSPRYKIIEKRQSVAFWCNPISGHATLYWYQQILGQGPKLLIQFQNNGVVDDSQLPKDRFSAERLKGVDSTLKIQPAKLEDSAVYLCASSLVGKGSPLHFGNGTRLTVT.

This clonotype came up many times. This rearrangement joins TRBV5-1 to TRBJ2-5; no firm D call. V gave up 0 bases and J gave up 3 bases, with 9 bases separating them. The CDR3 has 14 residues. CDR1 and CDR2 (germline): SGHRS, YFSETQ. The chain's CDR3 is CASSLAGREETQYF. The CDR3 DNA reads TGCGCCAGCAGCTTGGCTGGACGGGAAGAGACCCAGTACTTC.

This clonotype occurred a few times. The chain is built from TRBV4-2 and TRBJ2-7, with 9 bases matching TRBD1. The germline CDR1 and CDR2 sequences are LGHNA and YNFKEQ. J gave up 4 bases and V 4 bases, and 17 bases lay outside the gene matches. The CDR3 consists of 18 residues. The CDR3, as DNA: TGTGCCAGCAGCCGCGGGTTTTTATTGGGACAGGGAGATTACGAGCAGTACTTC. Its translation: CASSRGFLLGQGDYEQYF.

This clonotype has a handful of counts. The CDR3 nucleotides are TGCGCCAGCAGCTTGGTCCGGGGGGGGGATGAGCAGTTCTTC. It yields the protein CASSLVRGGDEQFF. The V call is TRBV5-1, the J call TRBJ2-1, with TRBD2 matching 8 bases. This CDR3 has 14 residues. Germline lookup yields CDR1 SGHRS and CDR2 YFSETQ. J lost 8 bases, V lost 0 bases, and 4 bases had no gene match.

The chain combines TRBV5-1 with TRBJ2-3; 10 positions match TRBD1. The CDR3 covers 14 residues. After removal of 4 bases from V and 4 bases from J, the junction contained 3 bases not matched to a gene. The germline V gene has CDR1 SGHRS and CDR2 YFSETQ. Here the CDR3 reads CASSVDRGSDTQYF. The CDR3 nucleotides read TGCGCCAGCAGCGTGGACAGGGGGTCAGATACGCAGTATTTT.

The chain recombines TRBV20-1 with TRBJ2-1; D tentatively reads TRBD1 or TRBD2 (6 bases each). This CDR3 spans 15 amino acids. The germline V and J ends were trimmed by 3 bases and 4 bases, with 16 bases remaining between them. CDR1 is DFQATT, CDR2 SNEGSKA, per germline (reference sequence). In nucleotides, the CDR3 is TGCAGTGCTAGCGGGGGCCGAGAGGGATACAATGAGCAGTTCTTC. It is translated as CSASGGREGYNEQFF.

This clonotype was seen more than once but under ten times. The chain links TRBV5-5 to TRBJ2-3; D is unclear. This CDR3 contains 16 residues. The V end lost 5 bases, the J end lost 1 base, and 17 bases lay between the germline ends. Germline CDR1 SGHKS, CDR2 YYEKEE (reference sequence). The CDR3 coding sequence is TGTGCCAGCAGTTCCCCTCGAGGTGGTGGCACAGATACGCAGTATTTT. It specifies CASSSPRGGGTDTQYF.

V and J are TRBV11-2 and TRBJ2-1; 10 bases line up with TRBD2. V was pared by 5 bases and J by 0 bases, with 13 bases of the junction left unmatched. The germline V gene has CDR1 SGHAT and CDR2 FQNNGV. CDR3 length equals 19 residues. The CDR3 nucleotides are TGTGCCAGCAGCCCTCGCGGTAGCGGGAGGACTAGCTCCTACAATGAGCAGTTCTTC. Amino acid sequence: CASSPRGSGRTSSYNEQFF. The full variable domain, its missing parts supplied by reference TRBV11-2 and TRBJ2-1, is EAGVAQSPRYKIIEKRQSVAFWCNPISGHATLYWYQQILGQGPKLLIQFQNNGVVDDSQLPKDRFSAERLKGVDSTLKIQPAKLEDSAVYLCASSPRGSGRTSSYNEQFFGPGTRLTVL.

This chain joins TRBV7-8 and TRBJ2-1, with TRBD1 matching 7 bases. The CDR3 extends over 15 amino acids. The germline gives CDR1 SGHVS, CDR2 FQNEAQ. The V gene end was trimmed by 5 bases and the J gene end by 5 bases; junction bases not matched to a gene: 9. The CDR3 reads CASSPTGRYHNEQFF. CDR3 DNA sequence: TGTGCCAGCAGCCCGACAGGGAGATACCACAATGAGCAGTTCTTC.

The chain has TRBV7-2 and TRBJ2-7; maybe TRBD1 (5 bases). Germline CDR1 is SGHTA and CDR2 is FQGNSA. Trimming pared 4 bases from V and 4 bases from J, leaving 11 bases between. The CDR3 extends over 13 amino acids. The CDR3 spells CASSSIRGYEQYF. DNA for the CDR3: TGTGCCAGCAGCTCTATTAGGGGTTACGAGCAGTACTTC.

The chain links TRBV9 to TRBJ2-1; a possible D gene is TRBD2 (5 bases). V lost 6 bases and J lost 1, with 14 bases in between. CDR1 is SGDLS, CDR2 YYNGEE, per germline. The CDR3 spans 15 residues. The CDR3 coding sequence is TGTGCCAGCACCTCAAAAGGGAGTTCCTACAATGAGCAGTTCTTC. Translating gives CASTSKGSSYNEQFF.